Listed below are T cell receptor beta chains from one sample, sequenced in a study of T cells in Graves' hyperthyroidism and ophthalmopathy. TCRdb used MiXCR to reprocess the multiplex PCR reads, holding one entry per CDR3 protein. The sample has under 350,000 distinct CDR3 sequences; 15% to 20% are singletons. Sequencing was done on a sample of blood. The source is a woman between 50 and 59 years old with Graves' hyperthyroidism. The CDR3 runs from the conserved cysteine through the conserved F or W. The D gene is left open where the match is weak. Rows give clone size only sometimes, using once, few, many, or a class for an expanded clone.

few	TRBJ2-5	-	TRBV30	CAWSVLQFRETQYF	TGTGCCTGGAGTGTTTTACAGTTTCGTGAGACCCAGTACTTC
-	TRBJ2-2	TRBD1	TRBV6-1	CAGRRTGGTGELFF	TGTGCCGGCAGAAGGACAGGGGGCACCGGGGAGCTGTTTTTT
few	TRBJ1-6	-	TRBV6-1	CASSDSGSSPLHF	TGTGCCAGCAGCGACAGTGGAAGTTCACCCCTCCACTTT
-	TRBJ2-1	-	TRBV3-1	CASSQEWPSNNEQFF	TGTGCCAGCAGCCAAGAATGGCCATCCAACAATGAGCAGTTCTTC
-	TRBJ2-1	TRBD1	TRBV6-1	CASSPDRGHNEQFF	TGTGCCAGCAGCCCGGACAGGGGGCACAATGAGCAGTTCTTC
-	TRBJ1-1	-	TRBV4-1	CASSLLMGDRFEAFF	TGCGCCAGCAGCCTACTAATGGGGGATCGGTTTGAAGCTTTCTTT
many	TRBJ2-1	TRBD2	TRBV3-1	CASSHGGLAGAYNEQFF	TGTGCCAGCAGCCACGGAGGACTAGCGGGGGCCTACAATGAGCAGTTCTTC
many	TRBJ1-5	-	TRBV6-1	CASSIQRNQPQHF	TGTGCCAGCAGTATCCAACGGAATCAGCCCCAGCATTTT
-	TRBJ2-3	-	TRBV7-8	CASSTPGTWGADTQYF	TGTGCCAGCAGCACCCCCGGGACATGGGGCGCAGATACGCAGTATTTT
-	TRBJ2-5	TRBD2	TRBV3-1	CASSQGGGVGETQYF	TGTGCCAGCAGCCAAGGGGGGGGAGTAGGAGAGACCCAGTACTTC
-	TRBJ2-1	TRBD2	TRBV19	CATRPPSGGATKEQFF	TGTGCCACCCGCCCCCCTAGCGGGGGGGCCACTAAGGAGCAGTTCTTC
many	TRBJ1-4	-	TRBV12-3/TRBV12-4	CASSSRRSTGATNEKLFF	TGTGCCAGCAGTTCCCGAAGGTCGACGGGAGCAACTAATGAAAAACTGTTTTTT
-	TRBJ2-5	-	TRBV30	CAWSLATSGTQYF	TGTGCCTGGAGTTTGGCTACCTCGGGGACCCAGTACTTC
few	TRBJ2-5	TRBD2	TRBV6-5	CASSYQAGGPEETQYF	TGTGCCAGCAGTTACCAAGCGGGGGGGCCTGAGGAGACCCAGTACTTC
once	TRBJ1-5	-	TRBV11-2	CASSLDREGAQHF	TGTGCCAGCAGCTTAGACAGGGAGGGTGCCCAGCATTTT
-	TRBJ1-2	-	TRBV9	CASSVDPGPENGYTF	TGTGCCAGCAGCGTAGATCCTGGTCCAGAAAATGGCTACACCTTC
few	TRBJ2-2	TRBD2	TRBV28	CASSLFSGKLSTGELFF	TGTGCCAGCAGTTTATTTAGCGGGAAATTGTCCACCGGGGAGCTGTTTTTT
many	TRBJ2-4	TRBD1	TRBV7-8	CASTPGTGGAKNIQYF	TGTGCCAGCACCCCCGGGACAGGGGGAGCCAAAAACATTCAGTACTTC
few	TRBJ2-1	TRBD2	TRBV6-1	CASSQTLLAGDYNEQFF	TGTGCCAGCAGTCAAACGTTACTAGCGGGGGATTACAATGAGCAGTTCTTC
few	TRBJ1-2	TRBD1	TRBV3-1	CASSQEGTGGNGYTF	TGTGCCAGCAGCCAAGAGGGGACAGGGGGGAATGGCTACACCTTC
-	TRBJ2-3	-	TRBV11-3	CASSGDAGLTQYF	TGTGCCAGCAGCGGCGACGCAGGGCTCACGCAGTATTTT
-	TRBJ1-3	-	TRBV12-3/TRBV12-4	CASRPGPYAGNTIYF	TGTGCCAGCAGGCCAGGTCCGTACGCTGGAAACACCATATATTTT
-	TRBJ1-1	-	TRBV7-3	CASSPGGVETEAFF	TGTGCCAGCAGCCCGGGGGGGGTTGAGACTGAAGCTTTCTTT
many	TRBJ2-4	-	TRBV12-3/TRBV12-4	CASSPNRQGAKNIQYF	TGTGCCAGCAGTCCTAATCGCCAGGGAGCCAAAAACATTCAGTACTTC
few	TRBJ2-1	-	TRBV7-9	CASSLADTYNEQFF	TGTGCCAGCAGCTTAGCCGACACATACAATGAGCAGTTCTTC
many	TRBJ1-1	TRBD1	TRBV7-9	CASSRDRGDEAFF	TGTGCCAGCAGCAGAGACAGGGGCGATGAAGCTTTCTTT
many	TRBJ2-1	-	TRBV4-1	CASSQVGTNNEQFF	TGCGCCAGCAGCCAAGTGGGGACAAACAATGAGCAGTTCTTC
few	TRBJ2-5	-	TRBV28	CASSKGVGYQETQYF	TGTGCCAGCAGCAAGGGGGTAGGGTACCAAGAGACCCAGTACTTC
-	TRBJ1-1	-	TRBV3-1	CASSYHRGIQGAFF	TGTGCCAGCAGTTATCACCGGGGGATTCAAGGAGCTTTCTTT
-	TRBJ2-5	TRBD1	TRBV20-1	CSARPGTGGIETQYF	TGCAGTGCTAGACCCGGGACAGGGGGCATAGAGACCCAGTACTTC
once	TRBJ1-1	-	TRBV4-1	CASSQTGATEAFF	TGCGCCAGCAGCCAGACTGGGGCCACTGAAGCTTTCTTT
many	TRBJ1-1	-	TRBV5-5	CASSFVAGYTEAFF	TGTGCCAGCAGCTTTGTTGCCGGGTACACTGAAGCTTTCTTT
few	TRBJ2-1	TRBD2	TRBV29-1	CSVLAGEHNEQFF	TGCAGCGTGCTAGCGGGGGAACACAATGAGCAGTTCTTC
many	TRBJ2-3	-	TRBV28	CASSERVRALSTDTQYF	TGTGCCAGCAGCGAAAGGGTCCGAGCCCTAAGCACAGATACGCAGTATTTT
-	TRBJ1-3	-	TRBV12-3/TRBV12-4	CASSTGGKGNTIYF	TGTGCCAGCAGTACGGGGGGGAAAGGAAACACCATATATTTT
many	TRBJ1-5	-	TRBV6-5	CASSYSRPDQPQHF	TGTGCCAGCAGTTACTCGAGGCCTGACCAGCCCCAGCATTTT
many	TRBJ1-1	-	TRBV6-1	CASSKSENTEAFF	TGTGCCAGCAGCAAGTCTGAGAACACTGAAGCTTTCTTT
-	TRBJ2-5	-	TRBV3-1	CASRLTLGSETQYF	TGTGCCAGCAGACTAACCCTGGGGTCAGAGACCCAGTACTTC
few	TRBJ1-2	-	TRBV15	CATSPNRWGYTF	TGTGCCACCAGCCCCAACAGGTGGGGCTACACCTTC
many	TRBJ2-5	TRBD2	TRBV7-3	CASSPWGEGSPETQYF	TGTGCCAGCAGCCCATGGGGGGAGGGTAGTCCGGAGACCCAGTACTTC
many	TRBJ2-5	TRBD2	TRBV2	CASSEWTSGGQETQYF	TGTGCCAGCAGTGAATGGACTAGCGGGGGGCAAGAGACCCAGTACTTC
-	TRBJ1-3	-	TRBV7-6	CASSLAGIASGNTIYF	TGTGCCAGCAGCTTAGCAGGGATTGCCTCTGGAAACACCATATATTTT
many	TRBJ2-7	-	TRBV7-8	CASSLGTPPGEQYF	TGTGCCAGCAGCTTAGGGACTCCCCCGGGGGAGCAGTACTTC
few	TRBJ1-1	-	TRBV6-1	CASRIQGRDTEAFF	TGTGCCAGCAGAATCCAGGGGAGGGACACTGAAGCTTTCTTT
-	TRBJ1-1	-	TRBV7-3	CASSLGVQDTEAFF	TGTGCCAGCAGCTTAGGGGTCCAGGACACTGAAGCTTTCTTT
-	TRBJ2-5	-	TRBV14	CASSQPSESYQETQYF	TGTGCCAGCAGCCAACCTAGCGAGAGTTACCAAGAGACCCAGTACTTC
-	TRBJ1-1	TRBD1	TRBV7-9	CASDRGSTEAFF	TGTGCCAGCGACAGGGGGTCCACTGAAGCTTTCTTT
-	TRBJ1-5	-	TRBV9	CASSPGAGNQPQHF	TGTGCCAGCAGCCCCGGGGCGGGCAATCAGCCCCAGCATTTT
-	TRBJ2-3	-	TRBV6-2/TRBV6-3	CASSYQRTDTQYF	TGTGCCAGCAGTTACCAGCGCACAGATACGCAGTATTTT
-	TRBJ1-1	-	TRBV4-1	CASSLEGAVNTEAFF	TGCGCCAGCAGCCTAGAAGGGGCGGTTAACACTGAAGCTTTCTTT
many	TRBJ2-1	-	TRBV2	CASMLIINNEQFF	TGTGCCAGCATGCTTATTATAAACAATGAGCAGTTCTTC
many	TRBJ2-3	-	TRBV2	CASSAPSDSASTDTQYF	TGTGCCAGCAGTGCGCCCAGCGACAGTGCTAGCACAGATACGCAGTATTTT
many	TRBJ2-2	-	TRBV11-2	CASSLRLPLNTGELFF	TGTGCCAGCAGCCTCCGACTACCACTGAACACCGGGGAGCTGTTTTTT
many	TRBJ2-3	-	TRBV7-9	CASSLDYADTQYF	TGTGCCAGCAGCTTAGACTACGCAGATACGCAGTATTTT
many	TRBJ2-2	TRBD2	TRBV6-1	CASSLYGGAFGELFF	TGTGCCAGCAGCTTATACGGGGGGGCCTTCGGGGAGCTGTTTTTT
many	TRBJ1-1	TRBD1	TRBV5-1	CASRTSTGYTEAFF	TGCGCCAGCAGGACCTCGACAGGGTACACTGAAGCTTTCTTT
many	TRBJ1-1	-	TRBV18	CASSPSWGRAEAFF	TGTGCCAGCTCACCATCGTGGGGAAGGGCTGAAGCTTTCTTT
-	TRBJ1-1	TRBD1	TRBV20-1	CSAWTGRRILVSEAFF	TGCAGTGCCTGGACAGGGCGTCGAATATTGGTGTCTGAAGCTTTCTTT
-	TRBJ1-2	-	TRBV3-1	CASSQDWGGSGYTF	TGTGCCAGCAGCCAAGATTGGGGGGGTAGTGGCTACACCTTC